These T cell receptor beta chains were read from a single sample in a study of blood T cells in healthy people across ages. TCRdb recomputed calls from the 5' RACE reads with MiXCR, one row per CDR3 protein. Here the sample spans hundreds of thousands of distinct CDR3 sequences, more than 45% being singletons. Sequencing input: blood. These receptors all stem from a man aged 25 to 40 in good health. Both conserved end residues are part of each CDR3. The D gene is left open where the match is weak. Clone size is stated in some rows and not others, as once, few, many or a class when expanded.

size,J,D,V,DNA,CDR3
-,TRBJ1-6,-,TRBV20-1,TGCAGTGCTAGAGCCAACCCGGGGTCAAATTCACCCCTCCACTTT,CSARANPGSNSPLHF
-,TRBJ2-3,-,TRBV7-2,TGTGCCAGCAGCGTACAGAGGACCGAGAATACGCAGTATTTT,CASSVQRTENTQYF
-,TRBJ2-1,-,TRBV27,TGTGCCAGCAGTTTATCTGGAAATTCGGAAGAGCAGTTCTTC,CASSLSGNSEEQFF
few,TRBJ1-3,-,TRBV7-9,TGTGCCAGCAGCTTAAGGAAGGACAGACCAAACACCATATATTTT,CASSLRKDRPNTIYF
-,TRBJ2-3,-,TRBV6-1,TGTGCCAGCAGTCCTCCCGGTGGCGGGATGAGCACAGATACGCAGTATTTT,CASSPPGGGMSTDTQYF
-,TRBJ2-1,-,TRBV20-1,TGCAGTGCTAGTTTTTTCAATGAGCAGTTCTTC,CSASFFNEQFF
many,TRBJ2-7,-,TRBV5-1,TGTGCCAGCAGTTTAGGTCAGATCTACGAGCAGTACTTC,CASSLGQIYEQYF
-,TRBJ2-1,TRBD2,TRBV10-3,TGTGCCATCAGTGAGTCCAAGCGGGGATCTGATTATAATGAGCAGTTCTTC,CAISESKRGSDYNEQFF
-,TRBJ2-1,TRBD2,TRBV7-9,TGTGCCAGCAGCACAAGCCGGGTACTAGCGGGGGTTTACAATGAGCAGTTCTTC,CASSTSRVLAGVYNEQFF
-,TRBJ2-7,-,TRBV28,TGTGCCAGCAGCTCCCCGGGGGTGAATCAGTACGAGCAGTACTTC,CASSSPGVNQYEQYF
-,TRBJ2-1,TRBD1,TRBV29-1,TGCAGCGTTGAGGGACAGGGAAGCAATGAGCAGTTCTTC,CSVEGQGSNEQFF
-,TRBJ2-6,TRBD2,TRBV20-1,TGCAGTGCTAGCACGACTAGCGGGAGGGCCACTGGGGCCAACGTCCTGACTTTC,CSASTTSGRATGANVLTF
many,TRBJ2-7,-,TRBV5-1,TGCGCCAGCAGCTTGGCCACGGGTAGGGAGCAGTACTTC,CASSLATGREQYF
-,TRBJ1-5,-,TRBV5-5,TGTGCCAGCAGCTTATCAGGGTCGAGCAATCAGCCCCAGCATTTT,CASSLSGSSNQPQHF
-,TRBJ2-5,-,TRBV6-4,TGTGCCAGCAGTGACCCTTGGGTGGGTCCAGAGACCCAGTACTTC,CASSDPWVGPETQYF